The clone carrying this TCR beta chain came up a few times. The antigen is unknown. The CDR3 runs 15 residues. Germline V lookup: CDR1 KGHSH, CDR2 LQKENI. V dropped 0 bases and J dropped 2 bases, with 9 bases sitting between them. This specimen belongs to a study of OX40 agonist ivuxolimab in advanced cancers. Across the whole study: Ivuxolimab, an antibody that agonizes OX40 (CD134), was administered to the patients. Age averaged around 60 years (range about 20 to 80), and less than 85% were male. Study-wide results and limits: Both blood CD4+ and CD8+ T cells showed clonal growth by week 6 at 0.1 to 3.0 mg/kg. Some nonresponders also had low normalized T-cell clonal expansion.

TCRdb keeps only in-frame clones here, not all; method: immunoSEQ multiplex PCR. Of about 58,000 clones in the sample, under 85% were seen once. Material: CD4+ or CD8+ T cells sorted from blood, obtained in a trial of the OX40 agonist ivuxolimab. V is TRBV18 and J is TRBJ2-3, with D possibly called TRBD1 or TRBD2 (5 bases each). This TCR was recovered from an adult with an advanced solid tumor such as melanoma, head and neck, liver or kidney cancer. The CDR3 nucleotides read TGTGCCAGCTCACCACCGGCCGGGGCCACAGATACGCAGTATTTT. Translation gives CASSPPAGATDTQYF.